A selection of T cell receptor beta chains follows, all from one sample in a study of CD8+ T cells in alopecia areata. Libraries were prepared by immunoSEQ multiplex PCR; TCRdb keeps only in-frame clonotypes and omits some of them. There are around 200,000 clones in the sample; more than 60% occur only once, and 1.5% to 2% lies in the top ten. The sample was CD4+ T cells sorted from blood, taken at week 0. The origin of the receptors is a human donor with alopecia areata. Each CDR3 is given with its conserved first and last residue. The order of the fields is J gene, clone size, D gene, V gene, CDR3 protein, CDR3 DNA. A D gene is named only where the DNA matches it firmly. Rows may omit the clone size; those that give it use once, few, many or a size class.

>TRBJ1-2|.|.|TRBV28
CASGVGRHGYTF
TGTGCCAGCGGAGTTGGGCGGCATGGCTACACCTTC
>TRBJ1-6|.|.|TRBV6-5
CASRRGINYNSPLHF
TGTGCCAGCAGGCGGGGGATAAATTATAATTCACCCCTCCACTTT
>TRBJ2-7|.|.|TRBV7-9
CASSLEGGPYEQYF
TGTGCCAGCAGCTTAGAAGGGGGACCCTACGAGCAGTACTTC
>TRBJ1-5|.|TRBD1|TRBV29-1
CSVVVSGTGGQPQHF
TGCAGCGTTGTTGTTTCTGGGACAGGGGGACAGCCCCAGCATTTT
>TRBJ1-2|few|.|TRBV5-1
CASSLDGQATYGYTF
TGCGCCAGCAGCTTGGATGGGCAGGCAACCTATGGCTACACCTTC
>TRBJ1-6|.|TRBD1|TRBV7-2
CASSLDRGNSPLHF
TGTGCCAGCAGCTTAGACAGGGGGAATTCACCCCTCCACTTT
>TRBJ1-5|.|.|TRBV29-1
CSVAGANQPQHF
TGCAGCGTTGCAGGGGCCAATCAGCCCCAGCATTTT
>TRBJ1-2|.|.|TRBV25-1
CASSEAGADGYTF
TGTGCCAGCAGTGAGGCAGGGGCGGATGGCTACACCTTC
>TRBJ2-3|.|.|TRBV29-1
CSVEAPGQDTQYF
TGCAGCGTTGAGGCCCCAGGTCAGGATACGCAGTATTTT
>TRBJ1-5|.|TRBD1|TRBV5-6
CASSQGDRANQPQHF
TGTGCCAGCAGCCAGGGGGACAGGGCTAATCAGCCCCAGCATTTT
>TRBJ2-3|.|.|TRBV30
CAWSAGSSTDTQYF
TGTGCCTGGAGTGCGGGGTCGAGCACAGATACGCAGTATTTT
>TRBJ2-5|few|TRBD2|TRBV29-1
CSVNGLAGEETQYF
TGCAGCGTTAATGGACTAGCGGGGGAAGAGACCCAGTACTTC
>TRBJ2-7|.|.|TRBV29-1
CSVRTGPFYEQYF
TGCAGCGTTAGAACAGGGCCCTTCTACGAGCAGTACTTC
>TRBJ2-5|.|TRBD2|TRBV5-1
CASTPRGLPQETQYF
TGCGCCAGCACCCCGAGGGGACTACCCCAAGAGACCCAGTACTTC
>TRBJ2-7|.|TRBD2|TRBV30
CAWSRTSGGYEQYF
TGTGCCTGGAGTAGGACTAGCGGGGGCTACGAGCAGTACTTC
>TRBJ2-2|.|.|TRBV29-1
CSVDRDTGELFF
TGCAGCGTTGATAGGGACACCGGGGAGCTGTTTTTT